This T cell receptor (beta chain) was recorded in a study of post-analysis software for immune sequencing data. With regard to this clonotype: The antigen remains unidentified.

The CDR3 covers 15 residues. V gave up 4 bases and J gave up 5 bases, with 16 bases separating them. CDR1 is SNHLY and CDR2 is FYNNEI in the germline V gene. Points from the study as a whole: Multiple sclerosis patients showed significantly lower normalized Chao1 diversity than controls did. Samples prepared in the same batch strongly co-clustered by F measure. In patients, TRBV5-6, TRBV5-1 and TRBV20-1 belonged to roughly five TRBV segments found more frequently than in controls.

The TCR beta cDNA libraries carried unique molecular identifiers. TCRdb redid the calling of the PCR reads with MiXCR, one entry per CDR3 protein. The sample yields roughly 400,000 distinct CDR3 sequences, about 40% seen once. Sample: blood. This receptor was identified in a girl aged 2 to 9 with multiple sclerosis. J is TRBJ2-3 and V is TRBV2; no definite D call. Written as DNA, the CDR3 is TGTGCCAGCAGTGGGCAAGGACCTTCAGTAGATACGCAGTATTTT. This encodes CASSGQGPSVDTQYF.